Below, 26 T cell receptor beta chains from the same sample are listed, as sequenced in a study of T cell repertoires in cytomegalovirus infection (dated by TCRdb to about 2019). These TCRs' antigens remain unknown. This specimen's treatment or condition label, per the study, means: in vitro stimulation with specific CMV peptide epitopes to enrich CMV-specific T cells. The sample was run on an Illumina HiSeq 1500. The raw public reads went through TCRdb reprocessing: fastp at Q25, MiXCR clone calling, in-frame beta chains kept. Entries are consolidated by CDR3 protein sequence, retaining the most common genes and DNA. The sample records nearly 700,000 distinct CDR3 sequences, 30% to 35% of which are singletons. The ten largest clones represent approximately 18% of the sample. The material was cultured PBMCs, obtained from culture after CMV antigen stimulation. The receptor source for this set is a human donor in good health (CMV status not recorded). Some clones in this sample may be carry-over from other donors' samples.

In its sample, this clonotype was seen once. The chain combines TRBV15 with TRBJ1-1, with D perhaps matching TRBD1 (5 bases). In germline, CDR1 is LNHNV, CDR2 YYDKDF (reference sequence). The V and J ends lost 0 bases and 1 base respectively, with 9 bases between them. The CDR3 runs to 15 residues. For the CDR3, the DNA is TGTGCCACCAGCAGAGATGGGACCGGGAACACTGAAGCTTTCTTT. Encoded protein: CATSRDGTGNTEAFF.

J is TRBJ1-2 and V is TRBV4-2; D call uncertain. This CDR3 region has 12 residues. Trimming removed 1 base from V and 5 bases from J, with 5 bases in between. Germline V lookup: CDR1 LGHNA, CDR2 YNFKEQ. The DNA for the CDR3 is TGTGCCAGCAGCCAAGCTCAGTATGGCTACACCTTC. Its protein is CASSQAQYGYTF.

This clonotype was detected a few times. This chain joins TRBV10-3 and TRBJ2-7; 7 bases match TRBD2. Germline trimming cut 7 bases from V and 3 bases from J; bases unmatched to any gene: 6. The length of the CDR3 is 13 residues. Germline CDR1 is ENHRY and CDR2 is SYGVKD. CDR3 sequence (DNA): TGTGCCATCAAGGGACTAAGGGACTACGAGCAGTACTTC. Protein: CAIKGLRDYEQYF.

The chain is built from TRBV2 and TRBJ1-2, with unresolved D. The germline V and J ends were trimmed by 7 bases and 5 bases, with 11 bases remaining between them. Germline CDR1 SNHLY, CDR2 FYNNEI. The CDR3 contains 12 residues. The CDR3: CASIGPQYGYTF. Here the CDR3 DNA reads TGTGCCAGCATCGGGCCTCAATATGGCTACACCTTC.

CDR3: CASRPAEGAEMNTEAFF. The CDR3 nucleotides are TGTGCCAGTAGGCCCGCGGAGGGGGCCGAGATGAACACTGAAGCTTTCTTT. This rearrangement joins TRBV19 to TRBJ1-1, with 7 bases aligning to TRBD1. The germline gives CDR1 LNHDA, CDR2 SQIVND (reference sequence). Trimming removed 6 bases from V and 0 bases from J; junction bases left unmatched: 13. The CDR3 has 17 residues.

J is TRBJ1-2 and V is TRBV28; D possibly corresponds to TRBD1 (5 bases). The germline V gene has CDR1 MDHEN and CDR2 SYDVKM. V was clipped by 4 bases and J by 12 bases, with 18 bases between them. CDR3 length: 13 amino acids. The DNA of the CDR3 is TGTGCCAGCAGTTCCGACCCCCCCAGGGCAGACACCTTC. Amino acid sequence: CASSSDPPRADTF.

The table lists this clonotype with a few counts. This chain uses TRBV19 with TRBJ1-5; maybe TRBD1 (5 bases). Germline V CDR1 and CDR2: LNHDA, SQIVND (reference sequence). This CDR3 is 15 amino acids long. Between the trimmed V and J ends, which lost 7 bases and 3 bases, there was a span of 16 bases. The CDR3 nucleotides are TGTGCCAGTACCCATAGAAGAGGGGACAATCAGCCCCAGCATTTT. It translates to CASTHRRGDNQPQHF.

The chain has TRBV5-6 and TRBJ2-7; D is unclear. Germline CDR1 SGHDT, CDR2 YYEEEE. The CDR3 contains 14 residues. V lost 0 bases to trimming and J lost 3 bases, with 10 bases between them. The CDR3 sequence: CASSLGLGHYEQYF. The CDR3 coding sequence is TGTGCCAGCAGCTTGGGTCTCGGGCACTACGAGCAGTACTTC.

V and J are TRBV7-9 and TRBJ1-1; D gene unclear. The CDR3 is 15 residues long. CDR1 and CDR2 from the germline V gene are SEHNR and FQNEAQ (reference sequence). The ends were cut back, 2 bases at V and 0 bases at J, with 10 bases in the middle. The CDR3 DNA follows: TGTGCCAGCAGCTTAAATTGGGTAATGAACACTGAAGCTTTCTTT. It specifies CASSLNWVMNTEAFF.

The genes are TRBV4-3 and TRBJ2-5; D possibly corresponds to TRBD2 (6 bases). With 0 bases removed from V and 7 bases from J, the gap between germline ends came to 21 bases. Looked up from germline, CDR1 is LGHNA and CDR2 is YSLEER. The CDR3 is made up of 17 amino acids. DNA for the CDR3: TGCGCCAGCAGCCAAGACTTTGGGAGGACCAAGACGGGGACCCAGTACTTC. This sequence encodes CASSQDFGRTKTGTQYF.

This clonotype was seen only a few times. The rearrangement links TRBV11-2 to TRBJ1-2; a possible D gene is TRBD1 (5 bases). Per the germline V gene, CDR1 is SGHAT and CDR2 is FQNNGV. The CDR3 is 13 residues long. V was cut by 5 bases and J by 3 bases, with 10 bases left in between. The CDR3 reads CASSRSTDYGYTF. Here the CDR3 DNA reads TGTGCCAGCAGCCGATCGACAGACTATGGCTACACCTTC.

This clonotype occurred a few times. J is TRBJ2-7 and V is TRBV7-9, with a possible D match to TRBD2 (6 bases). V shed 0 bases and J shed 0 bases, with 12 bases lying between them. The germline CDR1 and CDR2 sequences are SEHNR and FQNEAQ (reference sequence). The CDR3 is 16 amino acids. CDR3 protein: CASSLALGGSSYEQYF. The CDR3 DNA reads TGTGCCAGCAGCTTAGCCCTGGGAGGTAGCTCCTACGAGCAGTACTTC.

The CDR3, as DNA: TGCAGTGCTAGAGATGTGTTTGGGGGATCGGAACATAGGGTCACTGAAGCTTTCTTT. It codes for CSARDVFGGSEHRVTEAFF. The chain uses TRBV20-1 and TRBJ1-1; weak D call: TRBD1 (5 bases). V dropped 0 bases and J dropped 4 bases, with 27 bases sitting between them. This CDR3 comprises 19 residues. CDR1 is DFQATT, CDR2 SNEGSKA, per germline (reference sequence).

This clonotype was seen a few times. The chain joins TRBV11-2 to TRBJ2-3; 8 bases align to TRBD2. V was pared by 7 bases and J by 2 bases, with 14 bases of the junction left unmatched. Germline CDR1 is SGHAT and CDR2 is FQNNGV. The CDR3 extends over 17 amino acids. As DNA, the CDR3 is TGTGCCAGCACCCCCCAGTGGTTAGCGGGACACACAGATACGCAGTATTTT. Amino acids: CASTPQWLAGHTDTQYF.

The chain uses TRBV20-1 and TRBJ2-5; D might be TRBD2 (7 bases). Germline V gene lookup returns CDR1 DFQATT and CDR2 SNEGSKA (reference sequence). Trimming pared 3 bases from V and 5 bases from J, leaving 22 bases between. The CDR3 consists of 16 residues. CDR3 sequence (DNA): TGCAGTGCTAGCGGTCCTCGGGCGGGGAGGGGGGAGACCCAGTACTTC. Translating gives CSASGPRAGRGETQYF.

V and J are TRBV19 and TRBJ1-5, with a weak D call TRBD1 (5 bases). In germline, CDR1 is LNHDA, CDR2 SQIVND (reference sequence). V was clipped by 6 bases and J by 12 bases, with 21 bases between them. The CDR3 spans 14 residues. CDR3 DNA sequence: TGTGCCAGTAGCCGGGTGAGGGGAGTAAGTCTCCAGCATTTT. Protein product: CASSRVRGVSLQHF.

In this sample, this clonotype turned up a few times. The rearrangement uses TRBV3-1 and TRBJ1-1; D unresolved. The CDR3 has 17 amino acids. From germline, CDR1 is LGHDT and CDR2 YNNKEL (reference sequence). Trimming cost V 4 bases and J 3 bases, with 21 bases left between them. This chain's CDR3 is CASSPPPGSGDHTEAFF. The CDR3 region has the DNA TGTGCCAGCAGCCCGCCCCCCGGGTCAGGCGACCACACTGAAGCTTTCTTT.

The J gene is TRBJ2-2, the V gene TRBV12-3 or TRBV12-4; 7 nucleotides line up with TRBD2. The CDR3 sequence is 14 residues long. The V and J ends lost 7 bases and 3 bases, in that order; junction bases with no gene match: 5. CDR3: CASMGGRHTGELFF. As DNA, the CDR3 is TGTGCCAGCATGGGGGGGAGGCACACCGGGGAGCTGTTTTTT.

The chain joins TRBV4-3 to TRBJ2-3, with unresolved D. The ends were cut back, 0 bases at V and 5 bases at J, with 6 bases in the middle. Germline lookup yields CDR1 LGHNA and CDR2 YSLEER. The CDR3 extends over 13 amino acids. DNA for the CDR3: TGCGCCAGCAGCCAAGATCTAGGAGATACGCAGTATTTT. Amino acids: CASSQDLGDTQYF.

The chain employs TRBV15 and TRBJ2-1; the D is unclear. V dropped 1 base and J dropped 0 bases, with 10 bases sitting between them. The CDR3 loop spans 16 amino acids. Germline V lookup: CDR1 LNHNV, CDR2 YYDKDF (reference sequence). CDR3 nucleotides: TGTGCCACCAGCAGAGTAGGGAAGAGCTCCTACAATGAGCAGTTCTTC. It specifies CATSRVGKSSYNEQFF. Combining the CDR3 with reference TRBV15 and TRBJ2-1 gives the whole variable domain DAMVIQNPRYQVTQFGKPVTLSCSQTLNHNVMYWYQQKSSQAPKLLFHYYDKDFNNEADTPDNFQSRRPNTSFCFLDIRSPGLGDTAMYLCATSRVGKSSYNEQFFGPGTRLTVL.

V usage is TRBV4-3 and J usage is TRBJ2-3; no definite D call. CDR3 length: 17 amino acids. Germline CDR1 and CDR2: LGHNA and YSLEER. Trimming removed 0 bases from V and 1 base from J, with 14 bases in between. The CDR3: CASSQERTNLGTDTQYF. DNA for the CDR3: TGCGCCAGCAGCCAAGAAAGAACGAACCTAGGCACAGATACGCAGTATTTT.

This clonotype was seen a handful of times. The chain employs TRBV28 and TRBJ1-1; possibly TRBD1 for D (5 bases). Trimming pared 5 bases from V and 8 bases from J, leaving 15 bases between. The CDR3 runs to 13 residues. Germline CDR1 is MDHEN and CDR2 is SYDVKM. This CDR3 reads CASSAGWGGEAFF. The CDR3 DNA is TGTGCCAGCAGTGCCGGGTGGGGGGGGGAAGCTTTCTTT.

This chain links TRBV6-8 with TRBJ1-2; 7 nucleotides line up with TRBD1. V shed 5 bases, J shed 7 bases, and the junction held 10 bases outside the gene matches. This CDR3 has 14 amino acids. The germline V gene encodes CDR1 MNHGY and CDR2 SAAAGT. Written as DNA, the CDR3 is TGTGCCAGCAGTGGTCCGCTGTCAGGGGGTGGCTACACCTTC. It encodes CASSGPLSGGGYTF.

V gene TRBV5-4 combines with J gene TRBJ2-3; 7 bases are shared with TRBD2. The CDR3 contains 15 residues. The J segment lost 4 bases and the V segment lost 3 bases, leaving 8 bases of the junction unmatched. Looked up from germline, CDR1 is SGHNT and CDR2 is YYREEE (reference sequence). CDR3 in DNA: TGTGCCAGCAGCTCCCGCGGGAGTGGGGCAGATACGCAGTATTTT. This gives the protein CASSSRGSGADTQYF.

The J gene is TRBJ2-1, the V gene TRBV18; 7 nucleotides match TRBD1. Germline CDR1 KGHSH, CDR2 LQKENI. The junction had 4 bases not matched to a gene; V was cut back by 3 bases and J by 2 bases. The CDR3 is 15 amino acids. The CDR3 sequence is CASSPGTDTYNEQFF. The DNA of the CDR3 is TGTGCCAGCTCACCGGGGACAGACACCTACAATGAGCAGTTCTTC.

This clonotype was seen a handful of times. V usage is TRBV15 and J usage is TRBJ2-4; maybe TRBD2 (5 bases). V shed 3 bases and J shed 5 bases, with 20 bases lying between them. This CDR3 region has 17 residues. Germline CDR1 reads LNHNV; CDR2 reads YYDKDF (reference sequence). The DNA of the CDR3 is TGTGCCACCAGCAGCCAAACAGACCGGGGTCGGGAAAACATTCAGTACTTC. As protein: CATSSQTDRGRENIQYF. The whole variable domain, filled in from reference TRBV15 and TRBJ2-4, reads DAMVIQNPRYQVTQFGKPVTLSCSQTLNHNVMYWYQQKSSQAPKLLFHYYDKDFNNEADTPDNFQSRRPNTSFCFLDIRSPGLGDTAMYLCATSSQTDRGRENIQYFGAGTRLSVL.